This T cell receptor (beta chain) comes out of a study of shared clonotypes between healthy human individuals. With regard to this clone: Its antigen is undetermined.

Into CD45RA+ naive and CD45RA-negative memory subsets, the CD4+ cells were split. Measured with immunoSEQ multiplex PCR; TCRdb has only the in-frame clones, and not every one. The sample holds 190,000 or so clones; about 66% are singletons and the top ten take 10%. Points from the study as a whole: Memory subsets had estimated richness that was generally smaller than that of naive subsets.

The CDR3 covers 19 residues. V shed 1 base and J 12 bases; nucleotides not matched to a gene: 17. In germline, CDR1 is SGHVS, CDR2 FNYEAQ. The chain couples TRBV7-6 to TRBJ2-1; 14 positions agree with TRBD2. This TCR was sampled from a young man in good health. Specimen: memory CD4+ T cells sorted from blood. The sample's subset: CD45RA-negative fraction. CDR3 in amino acids: CASSLGTGWGTSGSSVQFF. DNA for the CDR3: TGTGCCAGCAGCTTAGGGACAGGGTGGGGGACTAGCGGGAGTAGCGTGCAGTTCTTC.